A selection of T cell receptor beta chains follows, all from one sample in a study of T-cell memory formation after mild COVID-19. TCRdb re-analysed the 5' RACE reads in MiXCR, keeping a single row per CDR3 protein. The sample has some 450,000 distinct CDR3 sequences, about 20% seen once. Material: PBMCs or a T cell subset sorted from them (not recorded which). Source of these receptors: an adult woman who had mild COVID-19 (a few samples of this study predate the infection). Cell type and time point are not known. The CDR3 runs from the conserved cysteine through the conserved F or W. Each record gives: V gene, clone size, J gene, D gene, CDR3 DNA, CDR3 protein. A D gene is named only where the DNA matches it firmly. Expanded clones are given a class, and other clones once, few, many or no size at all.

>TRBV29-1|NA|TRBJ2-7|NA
TGCAGCGTTGAAAATCGGGCAGGGGAGCCCTTTTACGAGCAGTACTTC
CSVENRAGEPFYEQYF
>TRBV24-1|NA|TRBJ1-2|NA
TGTGCCACCAGTGCGCGGGGAACAAGTGGCTACACCTTC
CATSARGTSGYTF
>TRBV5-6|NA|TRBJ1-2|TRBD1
TGTGCCAGCAGGGGCAGAGGACAGGCTAACTATGGCTACACCTTC
CASRGRGQANYGYTF
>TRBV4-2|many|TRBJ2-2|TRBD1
TGTGCCAGCAGCCAGGGGGGGACAGGGGGGATCACCGGGGAGCTGTTTTTT
CASSQGGTGGITGELFF
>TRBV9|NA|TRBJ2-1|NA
TGTGCCAGCAGCGTAGGTGGGAGGGGGTACAATGAGCAGTTCTTC
CASSVGGRGYNEQFF
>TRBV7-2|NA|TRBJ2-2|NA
TGTGCCAGCAGCAGCTACACAAACACCGGGGAGCTGTTTTTT
CASSSYTNTGELFF
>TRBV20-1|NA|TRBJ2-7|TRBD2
TGCAGTGTTCTCCGGCTAGCGGGAGATCGGAGCGAGCAGTACTTC
CSVLRLAGDRSEQYF
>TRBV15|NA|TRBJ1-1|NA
TGTGCCACCAGCAGAGACCGAGGGGGGCCTGAAGCTTTCTTT
CATSRDRGGPEAFF
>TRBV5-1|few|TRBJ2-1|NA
TGCGCCAGCAGCGTAGGTAGTAGGCTAGGTAATGAGCAGTTCTTC
CASSVGSRLGNEQFF
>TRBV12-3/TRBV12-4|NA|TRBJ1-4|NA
TGTGCCAGCAGTTTTAAGTTCGGCGAAAAACTGTTTTTT
CASSFKFGEKLFF
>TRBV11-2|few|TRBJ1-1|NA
TGTGCCAGCAGCCGACTGGGGACTGAAGCTTTCTTT
CASSRLGTEAFF
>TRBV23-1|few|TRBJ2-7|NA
TGCGCCAGCAGTCAATTGAAGGGGGACCCCCCCGGTTTCTACGAGCAGTACTTC
CASSQLKGDPPGFYEQYF
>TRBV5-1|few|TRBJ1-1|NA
TGCGCCAGCAGCTTGGCCGGATTTACCCGGGGGAACACTGAAGCTTTCTTT
CASSLAGFTRGNTEAFF
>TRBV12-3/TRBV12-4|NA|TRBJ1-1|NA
TGTGCCAGCAGTTCCGGGATCCCCGGGACTGAAGCTTTCTTT
CASSSGIPGTEAFF
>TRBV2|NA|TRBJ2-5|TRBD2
TGTGCCAGCAGCGGGACTAGCGGGAGAAGGGAGACCCAGTACTTC
CASSGTSGRRETQYF
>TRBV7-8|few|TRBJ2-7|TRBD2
TGTGCCAGCAGCTTGCCTAGACTAGCGGGGGCTCTGACCTCCTACGAGCAGTACTTC
CASSLPRLAGALTSYEQYF
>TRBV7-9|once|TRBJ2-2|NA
TGTGCCAGCCCTATCGGGCCCTCGAACACCGGGGAGCTGTTTTTT
CASPIGPSNTGELFF
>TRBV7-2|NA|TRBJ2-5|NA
TGTGCCAGCAGCTTATATCGGGCTTTCCAAGAGACCCAGTACTTC
CASSLYRAFQETQYF
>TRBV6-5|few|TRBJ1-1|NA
TGTGCCAGCATACATCAGGGGCCCCTGAACACTGAAGCTTTCTTT
CASIHQGPLNTEAFF
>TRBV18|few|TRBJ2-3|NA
TGTGCCAGCTCACCCGGGATAACAGATACGCAGTATTTT
CASSPGITDTQYF
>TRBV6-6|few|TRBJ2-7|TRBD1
TGTGCCAGCAGTTACTCAGTAGGGACAGGGGGCTCCTACGAGCAGTACTTC
CASSYSVGTGGSYEQYF
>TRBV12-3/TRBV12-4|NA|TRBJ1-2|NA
TGTGCCAGCACCCTGGCGGATGGCTACACCTTC
CASTLADGYTF
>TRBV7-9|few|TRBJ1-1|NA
TGTGCCAGCAGCTCCCCGGGGACTAGGAACACTGAAGCTTTCTTT
CASSSPGTRNTEAFF
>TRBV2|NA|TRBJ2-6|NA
TGTGCCAGCAGTGTACATCCGACTGGGGCCAACGTCCTGACTTTC
CASSVHPTGANVLTF
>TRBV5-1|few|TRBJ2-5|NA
TGCGCCAGCAGCCTCGGTGCGGCGGGTCGTTTAGAGACCCAGTACTTC
CASSLGAAGRLETQYF
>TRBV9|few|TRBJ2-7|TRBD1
TGTGCCAGCAGCGTAGGGGACAGGGCCTACGAGCAGTACTTC
CASSVGDRAYEQYF
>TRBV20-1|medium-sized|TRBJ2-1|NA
TGCAGTGCGGGTGGACTATCCTACAATGAGCAGTTCTTC
CSAGGLSYNEQFF
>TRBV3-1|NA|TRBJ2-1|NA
TGTGCCAGCAGCCGGACGGGGGGCCAGTCCAATGAGCAGTTCTTC
CASSRTGGQSNEQFF
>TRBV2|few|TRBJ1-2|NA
TGTGCCAGCCATCCGGATCGAGGCTACACCTTC
CASHPDRGYTF
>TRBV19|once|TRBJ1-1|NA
TGTGCCAGTAAGGGCAGGGAAAACACTGAAGCTTTCTTT
CASKGRENTEAFF
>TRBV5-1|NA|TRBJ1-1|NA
TGCGCCAGCAGCTTGGTAGGGGACAACACTGAAGCTTTCTTT
CASSLVGDNTEAFF
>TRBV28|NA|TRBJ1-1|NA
TGTGCCAGCAGCCCCCCCAGTGTGAGCACTGAAGCTTTCTTT
CASSPPSVSTEAFF
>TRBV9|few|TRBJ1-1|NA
TGTGCCAGCAGCCCGCGAGGAGGGGCAGGGCTGAACACTGAAGCTTTCTTT
CASSPRGGAGLNTEAFF
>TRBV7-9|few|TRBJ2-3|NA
TGTGCCAGCAGCTTAGAGCCCAGGACCCCAGATACGCAGTATTTT
CASSLEPRTPDTQYF
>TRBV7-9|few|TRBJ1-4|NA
TGTGCCAGCAGCTCCACGGACGGAGATGAAAAACTGTTTTTT
CASSSTDGDEKLFF
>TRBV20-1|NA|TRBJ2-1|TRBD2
TGCAGTGCAAATAAGCGGGAATTGTCCTACAATGAGCAGTTCTTC
CSANKRELSYNEQFF
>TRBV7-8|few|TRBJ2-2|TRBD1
TGTGCCAGCAGCTCACAAGGACAGGGGTATACCGGGGAGCTGTTTTTT
CASSSQGQGYTGELFF